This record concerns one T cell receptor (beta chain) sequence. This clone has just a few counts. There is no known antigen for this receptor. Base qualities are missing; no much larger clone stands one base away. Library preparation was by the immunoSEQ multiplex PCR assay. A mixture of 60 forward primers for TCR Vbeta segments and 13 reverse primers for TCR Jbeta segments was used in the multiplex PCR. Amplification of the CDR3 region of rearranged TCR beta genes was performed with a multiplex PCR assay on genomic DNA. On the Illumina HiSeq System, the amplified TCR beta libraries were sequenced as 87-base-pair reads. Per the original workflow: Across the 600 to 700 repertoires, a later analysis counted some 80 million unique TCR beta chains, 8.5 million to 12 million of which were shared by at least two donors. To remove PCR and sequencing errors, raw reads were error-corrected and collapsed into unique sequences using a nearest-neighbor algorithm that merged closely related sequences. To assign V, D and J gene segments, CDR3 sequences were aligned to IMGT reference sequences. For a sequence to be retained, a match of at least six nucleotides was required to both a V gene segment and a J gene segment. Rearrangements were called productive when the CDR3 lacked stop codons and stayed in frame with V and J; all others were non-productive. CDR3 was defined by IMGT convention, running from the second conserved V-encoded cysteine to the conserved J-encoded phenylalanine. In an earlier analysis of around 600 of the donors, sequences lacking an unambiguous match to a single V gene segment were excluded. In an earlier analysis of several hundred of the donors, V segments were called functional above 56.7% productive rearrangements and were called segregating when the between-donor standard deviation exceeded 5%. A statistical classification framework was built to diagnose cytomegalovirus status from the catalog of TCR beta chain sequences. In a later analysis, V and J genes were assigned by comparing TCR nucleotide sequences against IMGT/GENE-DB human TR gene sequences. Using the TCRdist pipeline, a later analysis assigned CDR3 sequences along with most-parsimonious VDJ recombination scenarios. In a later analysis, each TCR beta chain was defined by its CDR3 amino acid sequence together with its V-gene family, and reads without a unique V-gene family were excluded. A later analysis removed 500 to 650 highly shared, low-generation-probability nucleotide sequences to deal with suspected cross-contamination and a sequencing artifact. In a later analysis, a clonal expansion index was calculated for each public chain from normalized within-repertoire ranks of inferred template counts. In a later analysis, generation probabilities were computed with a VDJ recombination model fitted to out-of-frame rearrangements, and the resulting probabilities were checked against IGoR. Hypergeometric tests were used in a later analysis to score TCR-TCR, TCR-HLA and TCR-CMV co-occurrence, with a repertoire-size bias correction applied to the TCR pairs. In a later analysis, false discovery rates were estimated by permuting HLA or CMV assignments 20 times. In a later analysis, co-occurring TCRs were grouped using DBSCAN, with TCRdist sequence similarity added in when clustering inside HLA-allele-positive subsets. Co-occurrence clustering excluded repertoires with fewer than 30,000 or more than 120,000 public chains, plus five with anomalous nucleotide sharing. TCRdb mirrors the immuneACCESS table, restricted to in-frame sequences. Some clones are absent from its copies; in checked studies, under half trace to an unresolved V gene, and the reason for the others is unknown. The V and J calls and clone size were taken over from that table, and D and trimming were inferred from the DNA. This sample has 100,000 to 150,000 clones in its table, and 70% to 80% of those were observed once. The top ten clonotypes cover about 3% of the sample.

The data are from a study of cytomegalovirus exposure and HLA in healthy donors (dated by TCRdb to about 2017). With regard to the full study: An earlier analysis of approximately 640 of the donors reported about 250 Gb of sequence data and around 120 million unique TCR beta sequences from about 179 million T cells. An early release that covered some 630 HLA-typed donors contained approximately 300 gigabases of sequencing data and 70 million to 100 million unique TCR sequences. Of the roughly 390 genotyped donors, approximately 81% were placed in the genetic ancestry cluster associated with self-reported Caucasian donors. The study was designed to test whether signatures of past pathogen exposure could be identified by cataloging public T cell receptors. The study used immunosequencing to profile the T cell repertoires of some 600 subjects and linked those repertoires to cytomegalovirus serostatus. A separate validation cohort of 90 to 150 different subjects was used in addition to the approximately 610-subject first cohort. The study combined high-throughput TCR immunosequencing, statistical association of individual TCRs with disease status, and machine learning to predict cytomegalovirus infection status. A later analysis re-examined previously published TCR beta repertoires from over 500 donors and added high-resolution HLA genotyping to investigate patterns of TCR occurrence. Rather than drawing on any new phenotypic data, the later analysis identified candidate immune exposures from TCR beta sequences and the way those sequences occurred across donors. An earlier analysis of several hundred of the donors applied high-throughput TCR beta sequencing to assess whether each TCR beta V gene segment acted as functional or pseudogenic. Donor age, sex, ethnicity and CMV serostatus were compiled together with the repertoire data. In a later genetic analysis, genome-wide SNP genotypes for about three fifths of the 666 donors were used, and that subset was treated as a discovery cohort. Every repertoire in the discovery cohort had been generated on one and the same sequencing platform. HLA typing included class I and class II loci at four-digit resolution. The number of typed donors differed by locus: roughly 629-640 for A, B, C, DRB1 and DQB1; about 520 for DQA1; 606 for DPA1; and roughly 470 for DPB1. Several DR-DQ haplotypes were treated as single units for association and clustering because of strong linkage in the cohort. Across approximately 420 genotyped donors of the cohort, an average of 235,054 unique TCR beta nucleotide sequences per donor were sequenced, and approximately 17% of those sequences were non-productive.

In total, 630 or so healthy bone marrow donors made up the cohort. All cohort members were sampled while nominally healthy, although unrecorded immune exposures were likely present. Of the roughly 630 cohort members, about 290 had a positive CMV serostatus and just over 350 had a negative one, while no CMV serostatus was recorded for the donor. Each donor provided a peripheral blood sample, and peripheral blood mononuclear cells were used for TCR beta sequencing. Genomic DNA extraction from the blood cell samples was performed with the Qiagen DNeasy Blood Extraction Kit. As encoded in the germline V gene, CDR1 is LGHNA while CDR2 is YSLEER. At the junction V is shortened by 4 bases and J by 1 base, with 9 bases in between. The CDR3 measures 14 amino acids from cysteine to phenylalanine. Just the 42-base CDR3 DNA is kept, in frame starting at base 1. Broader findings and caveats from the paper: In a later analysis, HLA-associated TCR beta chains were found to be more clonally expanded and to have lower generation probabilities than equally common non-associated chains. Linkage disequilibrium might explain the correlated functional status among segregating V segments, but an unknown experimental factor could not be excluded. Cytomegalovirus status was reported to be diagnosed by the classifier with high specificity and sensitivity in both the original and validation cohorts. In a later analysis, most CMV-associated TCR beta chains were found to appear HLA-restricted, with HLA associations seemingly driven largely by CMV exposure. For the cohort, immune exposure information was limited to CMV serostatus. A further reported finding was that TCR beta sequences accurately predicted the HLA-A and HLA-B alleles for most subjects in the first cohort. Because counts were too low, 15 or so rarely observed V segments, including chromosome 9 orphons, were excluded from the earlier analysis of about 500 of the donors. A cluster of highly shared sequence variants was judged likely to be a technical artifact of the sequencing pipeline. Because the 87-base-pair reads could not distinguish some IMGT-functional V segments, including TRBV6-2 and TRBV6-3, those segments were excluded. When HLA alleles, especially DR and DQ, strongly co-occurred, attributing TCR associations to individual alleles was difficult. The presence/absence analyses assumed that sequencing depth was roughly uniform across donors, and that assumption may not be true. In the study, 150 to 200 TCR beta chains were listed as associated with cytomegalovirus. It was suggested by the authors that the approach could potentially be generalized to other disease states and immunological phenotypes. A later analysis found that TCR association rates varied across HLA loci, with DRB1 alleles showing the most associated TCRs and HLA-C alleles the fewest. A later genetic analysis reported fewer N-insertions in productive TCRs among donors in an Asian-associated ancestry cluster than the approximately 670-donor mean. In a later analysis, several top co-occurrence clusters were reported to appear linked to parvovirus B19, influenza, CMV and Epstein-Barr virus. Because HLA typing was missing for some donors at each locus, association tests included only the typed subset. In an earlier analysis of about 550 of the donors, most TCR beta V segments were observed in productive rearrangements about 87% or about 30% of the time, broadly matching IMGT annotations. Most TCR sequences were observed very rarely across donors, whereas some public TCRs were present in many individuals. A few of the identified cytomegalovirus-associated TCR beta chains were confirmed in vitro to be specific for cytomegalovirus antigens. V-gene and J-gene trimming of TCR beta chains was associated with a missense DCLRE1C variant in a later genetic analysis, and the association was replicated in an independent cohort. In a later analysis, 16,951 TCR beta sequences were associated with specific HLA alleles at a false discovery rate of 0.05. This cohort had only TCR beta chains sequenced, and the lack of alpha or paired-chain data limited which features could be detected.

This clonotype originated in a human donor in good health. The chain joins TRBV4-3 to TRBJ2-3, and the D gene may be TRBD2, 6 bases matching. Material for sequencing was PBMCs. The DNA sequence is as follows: TGCGCCAGCAGCCCCGGGAGCCGCACAGATACGCAGTATTTT. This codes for CASSPGSRTDTQYF.